This TCR beta chain was obtained from a study of CD8+ T cells in alopecia areata (dated by TCRdb to between 2017 and 2018). In terms of the full investigation: The treated patients, all with moderate-to-severe alopecia areata, were enrolled in an open-label pilot trial of oral tofacitinib given at 5 to 10 mg twice daily. Patients stayed on tofacitinib for 6 to 18 months and then had 6 months of follow-up off drug so that delayed response and recurrence could be assessed. For the treated patients, the SALT score, which quantifies what percentage of scalp surface area is affected, served as the measure of disease severity. The study used high-throughput TCRbeta sequencing to examine T cell clonal expansion in alopecia areata, in both the C3H/HeJ mouse model and human patients. Human TCRbeta sequencing covered scalp tissue and sorted CD4+ and CD8+ peripheral blood T cells from patchy and totalis/universalis alopecia areata patients and healthy controls. Biopsies were taken from tofacitinib-treated patients at baseline and again at 4 and 24 weeks into treatment, and several of those patients also had a later scalp biopsy. Scalp clonality was compared among normal scalp (n=4), patchy alopecia areata scalp (n=8), and alopecia totalis/universalis scalp (n=8). RNA was extracted with the PAXgene miRNA kit for fixed scalp, the miRNeasy kit for PBMCs, and the RNeasy kit for mouse skin. Amplification of TCRbeta CDR3 regions was done by immunoSEQ multiplex PCR using 35 Vbeta forward primers and 13 Jbeta reverse primers. The paper's findings and limits, for the study overall: Lesional scalp, especially in alopecia totalis/universalis, showed higher clonality and more expanded CD8+ clones than normal scalp, suggesting antigenic drive. Because the treated cohort was small and had just a single nonresponder, larger studies are needed to establish links between baseline CD8+ expansion and response. Many expanded lesional clones persisted in scalp and blood during tofacitinib treatment, which may partly explain relapse after stopping treatment. Scalp clonality and the number of expanded CD8+ clones among the top 100 scalp clones were significantly decreased by tofacitinib. Shared TCR sequences between patients were less evident than in mice, which may be partly attributable to HLA diversity in the patient population. Unlike mouse skin, where gammadelta T cells dominate, normal human skin contains resident alphabeta T cells that get sequenced too, which complicates analysis of the scalp TCR repertoire.

In the paper's terms, the time point label means: approximately 4 weeks on oral tofacitinib. This specimen's treatment or condition label, interpreted: oral pan-JAK inhibitor, 5-10 mg twice daily. Peripheral blood and lesional scalp punch biopsies were obtained from patients with alopecia areata. PBMCs were isolated by density centrifugation and stained for CD3, CD4 and CD8, after which CD4+ and CD8+ T cells were sorted on a FACSAria. In the case of this clone: There is no known antigen for this receptor. No base quality information exists; no much larger clone differs at one position.

Trimming takes 8 bases off V and 6 bases off J; junction bases not matched to a gene: 5. The CDR3 measures 11 amino acids from cysteine to phenylalanine. Of all the DNA, just the CDR3 is kept, 33 bases in frame from base 1. Per the germline V gene, SQVTM is the CDR1 and ANQGSEA is the CDR2. Library preparation employed the immunoSEQ multiplex PCR assay. RNA was extracted from all samples and reverse transcribed into cDNA, which served as template for TCR sequencing. SuperScript III was used to make first-strand cDNA, primed with a 2:1 mix of oligo-dT and random hexamers. Amplification bias was assessed with a synthetic immune receptor repertoire, and residual bias was removed computationally. For the original study's pipeline: Raw reads were preprocessed for error removal, and CDR3 was defined according to IMGT conventions as running from the conserved cysteine to phenylalanine. Clonality was computed by normalizing Shannon entropy by log2 of the number of productive unique TCRs and subtracting the result from 1. Scalp TCRbeta sequences were cross-referenced with sorted blood CD4 and CD8 repertoires so that the CD4 or CD8 identity of scalp clones could be inferred. In its TCRdb copy, this immuneACCESS table keeps in-frame sequences only and misses some clones. Where compared with another copy, unresolved V genes explain less than half of these, and the others have no known cause. Clone size and the V and J calls come from that table; the DNA yielded D and trimming. The sample records some 240,000 clones, 50% to 60% of which are singletons. Together, the top ten hold about 1.6% of the sample.

The sequence is built from TRBV29-1 and TRBJ1-1, with TRBD1 matching 8 junction bases. The specimen was CD4+ T cells sorted from blood, collected at week 4, from a patient treated with tofacitinib. This TCR was sampled from a human donor with alopecia areata. CDR3 sequence: CSTQGAAEAFF. In nucleotides, the sequence is TGCAGCACCCAGGGGGCGGCTGAAGCTTTCTTT. Outside the CDR3, residues come from the reference TRBV29-1 and TRBJ1-1 proteins, so the full variable domain is: SAVISQKPSRDICQRGTSLTIQCQVDSQVTMMFWYRQQPGQSLTLIATANQGSEATYESGFVIDKFPISRPNLTFSTLTVSNMSPEDSSIYLCSTQGAAEAFFGQGTRLTVV.